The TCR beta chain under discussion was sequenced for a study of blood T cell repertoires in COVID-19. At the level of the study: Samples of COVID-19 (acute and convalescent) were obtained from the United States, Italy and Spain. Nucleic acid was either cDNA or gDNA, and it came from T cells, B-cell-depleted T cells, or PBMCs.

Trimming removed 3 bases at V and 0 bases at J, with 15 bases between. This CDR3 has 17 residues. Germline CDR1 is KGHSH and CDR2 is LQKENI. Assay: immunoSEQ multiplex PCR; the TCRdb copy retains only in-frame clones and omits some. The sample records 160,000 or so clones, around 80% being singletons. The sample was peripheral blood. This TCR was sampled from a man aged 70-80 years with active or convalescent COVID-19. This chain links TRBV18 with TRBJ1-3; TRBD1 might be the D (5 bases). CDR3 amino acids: CASSPSDSSFSGNTIYF. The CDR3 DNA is TGTGCCAGCTCACCCTCCGACAGTTCGTTCTCTGGAAACACCATATATTTT.